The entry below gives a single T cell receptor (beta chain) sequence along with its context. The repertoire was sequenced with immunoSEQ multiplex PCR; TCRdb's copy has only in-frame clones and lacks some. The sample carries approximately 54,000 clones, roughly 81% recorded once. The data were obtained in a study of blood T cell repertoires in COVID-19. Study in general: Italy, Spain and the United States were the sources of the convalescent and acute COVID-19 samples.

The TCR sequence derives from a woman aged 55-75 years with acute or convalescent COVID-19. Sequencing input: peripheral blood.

Here the CDR3 reads CASSVRGQETNGELFF. The CDR3 bases are TGTGCCAGCAGCGTTCGGGGACAGGAGACAAACGGGGAGCTGTTTTTT. The rearrangement joins TRBV9 to TRBJ2-2, with TRBD1 identical over 8 bases. The V segment lost 2 bases and the J segment 7 bases; nucleotides outside the gene matches: 10. The CDR3 is 16 amino acids. Per germline, CDR1 SGDLS and CDR2 YYNGEE.